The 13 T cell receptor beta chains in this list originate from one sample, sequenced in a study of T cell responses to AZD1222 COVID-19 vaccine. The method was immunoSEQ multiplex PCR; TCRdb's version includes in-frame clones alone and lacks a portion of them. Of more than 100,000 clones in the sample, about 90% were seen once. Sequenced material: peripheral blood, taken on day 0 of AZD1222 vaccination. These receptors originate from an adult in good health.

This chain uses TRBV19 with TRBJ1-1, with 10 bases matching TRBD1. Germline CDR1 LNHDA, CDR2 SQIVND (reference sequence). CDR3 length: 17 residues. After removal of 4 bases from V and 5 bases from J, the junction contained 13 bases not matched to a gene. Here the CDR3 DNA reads TGTGCCAGTAGTACCGGGACAGGGGTAGTGAGTCTAACTGAAGCTTTCTTT. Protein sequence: CASSTGTGVVSLTEAFF.

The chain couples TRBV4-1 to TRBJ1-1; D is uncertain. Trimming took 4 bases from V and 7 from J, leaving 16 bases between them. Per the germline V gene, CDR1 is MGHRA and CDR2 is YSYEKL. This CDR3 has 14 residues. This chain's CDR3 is CASSPSFRLNEAFF. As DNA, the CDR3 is TGCGCCAGCAGCCCGAGTTTTCGGCTGAATGAAGCTTTCTTT.

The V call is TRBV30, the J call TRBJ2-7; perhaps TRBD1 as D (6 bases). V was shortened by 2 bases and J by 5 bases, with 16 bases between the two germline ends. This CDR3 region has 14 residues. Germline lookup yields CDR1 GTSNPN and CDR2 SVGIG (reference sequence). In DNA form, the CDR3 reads TGTGCCTGGAGTCCCGGGACATTATCTAACGAGCAGTACTTC. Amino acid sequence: CAWSPGTLSNEQYF.

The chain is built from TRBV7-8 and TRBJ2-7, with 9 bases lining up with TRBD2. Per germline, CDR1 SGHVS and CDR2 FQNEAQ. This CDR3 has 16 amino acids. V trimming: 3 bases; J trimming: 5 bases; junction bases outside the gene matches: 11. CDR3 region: CASSFRRGGRGHEQYF. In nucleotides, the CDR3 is TGTGCCAGCAGCTTCCGGCGGGGGGGCCGGGGTCACGAGCAGTACTTC.

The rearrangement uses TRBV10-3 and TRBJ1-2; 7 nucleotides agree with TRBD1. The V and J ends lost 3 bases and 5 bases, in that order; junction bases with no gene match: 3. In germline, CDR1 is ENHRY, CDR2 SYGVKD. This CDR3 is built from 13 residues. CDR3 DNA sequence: TGTGCCATCAGTGATGGGACAGTATATGGCTACACCTTC. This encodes CAISDGTVYGYTF.

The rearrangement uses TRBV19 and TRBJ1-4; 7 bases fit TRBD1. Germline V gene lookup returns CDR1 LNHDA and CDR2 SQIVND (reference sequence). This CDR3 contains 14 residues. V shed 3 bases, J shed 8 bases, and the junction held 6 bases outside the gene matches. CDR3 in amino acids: CASSMGQPAEKLFF. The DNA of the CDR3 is TGTGCCAGTAGTATGGGACAGCCTGCCGAAAAACTGTTTTTT.

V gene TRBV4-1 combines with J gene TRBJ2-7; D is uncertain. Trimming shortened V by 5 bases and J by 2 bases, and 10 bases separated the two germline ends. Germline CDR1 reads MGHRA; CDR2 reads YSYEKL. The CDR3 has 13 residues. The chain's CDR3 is CASSEAEAYEQYF. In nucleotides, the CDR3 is TGCGCCAGCAGCGAGGCGGAAGCCTACGAGCAGTACTTC.

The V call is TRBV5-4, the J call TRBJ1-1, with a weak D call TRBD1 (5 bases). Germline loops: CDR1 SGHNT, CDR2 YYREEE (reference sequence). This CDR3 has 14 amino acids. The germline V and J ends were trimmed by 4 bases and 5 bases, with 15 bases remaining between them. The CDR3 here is CASSPRGGSTEAFF. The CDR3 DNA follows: TGTGCCAGCAGCCCCCGCGGGGGAAGTACTGAAGCTTTCTTT. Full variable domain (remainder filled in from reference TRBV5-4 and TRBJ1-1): ETGVTQSPTHLIKTRGQQVTLRCSSQSGHNTVSWYQQALGQGPQFIFQYYREEENGRGNFPPRFSGLQFPNYSSELNVNALELDDSALYLCASSPRGGSTEAFFGQGTRLTVV.

The CDR3 region is CASSQEPNGELFF. The CDR3, as DNA: TGTGCCAGCAGCCAAGAACCAAACGGGGAGCTGTTTTTT. The chain is built from TRBV3-1 (or the pseudogene TRBV3-2) and TRBJ2-2; D uncertain. In germline, CDR1 is LGHDT, CDR2 YNNKEL (reference sequence). Trimming pared 0 bases from V and 7 bases from J, leaving 6 bases between. This CDR3 comprises 13 residues.

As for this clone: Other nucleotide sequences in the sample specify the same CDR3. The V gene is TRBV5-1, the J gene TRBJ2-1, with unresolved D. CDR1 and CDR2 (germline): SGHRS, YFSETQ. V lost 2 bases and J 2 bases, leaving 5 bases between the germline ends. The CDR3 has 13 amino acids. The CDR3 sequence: CASSLETYNEQFF. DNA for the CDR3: TGCGCCAGCAGCTTAGAGACCTACAATGAGCAGTTCTTC.

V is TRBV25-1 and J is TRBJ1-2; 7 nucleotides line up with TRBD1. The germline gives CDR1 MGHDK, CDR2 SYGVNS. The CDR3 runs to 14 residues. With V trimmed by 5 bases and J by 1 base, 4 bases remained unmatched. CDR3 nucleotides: TGTGCCAGCAGTCAGGACAGGTTTAACTATGGCTACACCTTC. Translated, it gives CASSQDRFNYGYTF.

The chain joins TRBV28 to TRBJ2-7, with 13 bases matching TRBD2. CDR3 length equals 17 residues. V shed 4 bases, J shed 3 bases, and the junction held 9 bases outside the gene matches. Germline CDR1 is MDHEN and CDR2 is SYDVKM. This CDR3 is CASSSSLTSGGSYEQYF. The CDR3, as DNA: TGTGCCAGCAGTTCCTCTCTGACTAGCGGGGGGAGCTACGAGCAGTACTTC.

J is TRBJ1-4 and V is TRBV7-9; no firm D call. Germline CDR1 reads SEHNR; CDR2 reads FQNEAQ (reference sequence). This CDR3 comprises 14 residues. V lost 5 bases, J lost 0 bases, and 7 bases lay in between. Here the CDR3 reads CASSPGATNEKLFF. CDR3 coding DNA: TGTGCCAGCAGCCCTGGTGCAACTAATGAAAAACTGTTTTTT.